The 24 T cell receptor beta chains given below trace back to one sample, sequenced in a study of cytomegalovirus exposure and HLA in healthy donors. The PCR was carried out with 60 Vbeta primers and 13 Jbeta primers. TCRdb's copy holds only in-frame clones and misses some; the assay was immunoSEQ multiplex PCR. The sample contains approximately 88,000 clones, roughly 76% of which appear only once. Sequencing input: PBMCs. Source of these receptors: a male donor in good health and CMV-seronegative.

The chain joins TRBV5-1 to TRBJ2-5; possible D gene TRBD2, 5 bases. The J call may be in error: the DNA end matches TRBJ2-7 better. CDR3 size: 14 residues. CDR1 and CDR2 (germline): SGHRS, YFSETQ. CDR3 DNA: TGCGCCAGCAGCGGACTGGGAAGAGGCGACGAGCAGTACTTC. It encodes CASSGLGRGDEQYF.

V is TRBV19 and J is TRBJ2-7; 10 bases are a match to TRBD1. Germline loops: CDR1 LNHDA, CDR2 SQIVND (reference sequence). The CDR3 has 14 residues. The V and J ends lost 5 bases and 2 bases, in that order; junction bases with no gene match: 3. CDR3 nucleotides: TGTGCCAGTAGTGGAGGGACAGGGGCCTACGAGCAGTACTTC. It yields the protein CASSGGTGAYEQYF. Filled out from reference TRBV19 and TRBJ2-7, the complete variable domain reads DGGITQSPKYLFRKEGQNVTLSCEQNLNHDAMYWYRQDPGQGLRLIYYSQIVNDFQKGDIAEGYSVSREKKESFPLTVTSAQKNPTAFYLCASSGGTGAYEQYFGPGTRLTVT.

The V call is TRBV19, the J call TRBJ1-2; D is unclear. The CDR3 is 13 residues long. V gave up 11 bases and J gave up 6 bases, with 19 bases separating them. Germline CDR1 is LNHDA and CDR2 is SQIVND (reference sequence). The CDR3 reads CASTSRAVNGYTF. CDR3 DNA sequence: TGTGCCTCGACGTCGAGGGCAGTCAATGGCTACACCTTC.

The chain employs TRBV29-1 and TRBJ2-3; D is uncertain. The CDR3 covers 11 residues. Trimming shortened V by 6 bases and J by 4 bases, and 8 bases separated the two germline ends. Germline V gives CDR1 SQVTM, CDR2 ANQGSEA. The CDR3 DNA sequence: TGCAGCGTACTAAGTGCAGATACGCAGTATTTT. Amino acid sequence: CSVLSADTQYF.

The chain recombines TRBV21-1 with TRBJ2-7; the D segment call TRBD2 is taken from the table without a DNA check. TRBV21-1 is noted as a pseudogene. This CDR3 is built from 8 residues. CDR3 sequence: CASGGEYF. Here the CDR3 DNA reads TGTGCCAGCGGGGGGGAGTACTTC.

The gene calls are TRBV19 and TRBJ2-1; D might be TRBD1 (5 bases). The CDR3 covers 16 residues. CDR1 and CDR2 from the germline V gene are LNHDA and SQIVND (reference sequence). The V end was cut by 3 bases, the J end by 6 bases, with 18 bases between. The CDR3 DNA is TGTGCCAGTAGTATGTTCTTAGCTCCAGACAGCAATGAGCAGTTCTTC. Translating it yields CASSMFLAPDSNEQFF.

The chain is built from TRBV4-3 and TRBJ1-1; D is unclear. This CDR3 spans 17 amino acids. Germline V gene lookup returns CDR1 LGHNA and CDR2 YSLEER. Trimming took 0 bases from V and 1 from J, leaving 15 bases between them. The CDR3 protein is CASSQDLPHTSNTEAFF. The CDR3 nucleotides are TGCGCCAGCAGCCAAGATCTGCCCCACACCTCGAACACTGAAGCTTTCTTT.

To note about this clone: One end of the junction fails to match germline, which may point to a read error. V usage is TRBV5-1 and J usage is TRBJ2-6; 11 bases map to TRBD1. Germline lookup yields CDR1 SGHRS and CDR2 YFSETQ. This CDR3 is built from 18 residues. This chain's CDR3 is CASSLSPDRGPGANGLTF. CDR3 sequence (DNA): TGCGCCAGCAGCTTGAGTCCGGACAGGGGGCCGGGGGCCAACGGCCTGACTTTC.

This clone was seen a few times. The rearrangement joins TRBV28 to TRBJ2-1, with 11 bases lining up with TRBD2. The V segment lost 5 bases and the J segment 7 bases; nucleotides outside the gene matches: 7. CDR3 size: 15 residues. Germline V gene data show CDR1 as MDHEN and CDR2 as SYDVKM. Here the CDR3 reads CASSHSGRGRNEQFF. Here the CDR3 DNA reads TGTGCCAGCAGTCATAGCGGGAGGGGGAGGAATGAGCAGTTCTTC.

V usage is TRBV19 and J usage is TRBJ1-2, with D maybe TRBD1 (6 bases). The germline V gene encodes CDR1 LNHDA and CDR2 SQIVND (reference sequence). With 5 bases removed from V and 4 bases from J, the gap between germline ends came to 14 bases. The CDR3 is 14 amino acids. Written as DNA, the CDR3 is TGTGCCAGTAGTGACCGAGACAGGCCCTATGGCTACACCTTC. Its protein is CASSDRDRPYGYTF.

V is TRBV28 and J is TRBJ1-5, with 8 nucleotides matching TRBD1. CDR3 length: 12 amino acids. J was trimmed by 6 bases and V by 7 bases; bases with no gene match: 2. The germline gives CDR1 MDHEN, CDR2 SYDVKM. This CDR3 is CASKQGGQPQHF. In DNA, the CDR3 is TGTGCCAGCAAACAGGGGGGTCAGCCCCAGCATTTT.

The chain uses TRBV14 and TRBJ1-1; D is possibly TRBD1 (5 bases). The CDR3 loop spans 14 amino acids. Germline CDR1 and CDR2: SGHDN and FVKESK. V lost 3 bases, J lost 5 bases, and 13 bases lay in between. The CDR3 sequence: CASSQGGLRTEAFF. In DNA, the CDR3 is TGTGCCAGCAGCCAGGGGGGGTTAAGGACTGAAGCTTTCTTT.

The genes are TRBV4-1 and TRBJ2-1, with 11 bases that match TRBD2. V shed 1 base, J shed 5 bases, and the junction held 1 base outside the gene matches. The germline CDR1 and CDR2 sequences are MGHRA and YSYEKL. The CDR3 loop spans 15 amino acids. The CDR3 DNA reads TGCGCCAGCAGCCAAGTAGCGGGGGGGGACAATGAGCAGTTCTTC. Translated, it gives CASSQVAGGDNEQFF.

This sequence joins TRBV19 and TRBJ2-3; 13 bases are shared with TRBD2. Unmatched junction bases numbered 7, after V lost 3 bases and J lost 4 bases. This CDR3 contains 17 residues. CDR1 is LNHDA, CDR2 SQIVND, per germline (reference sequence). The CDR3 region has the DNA TGTGCCAGTAGTATTTTTTCGGGGACTAGCGGGGCAGATACGCAGTATTTT. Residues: CASSIFSGTSGADTQYF.

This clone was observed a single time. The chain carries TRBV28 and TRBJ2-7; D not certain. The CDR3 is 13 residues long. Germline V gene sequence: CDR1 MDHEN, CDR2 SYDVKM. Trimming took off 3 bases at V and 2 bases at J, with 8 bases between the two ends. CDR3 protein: CASSFAQAYEQYF. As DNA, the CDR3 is TGTGCCAGCAGTTTCGCACAAGCCTACGAGCAGTACTTC. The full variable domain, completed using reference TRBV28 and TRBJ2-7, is DVKVTQSSRYLVKRTGEKVFLECVQDMDHENMFWYRQDPGLGLRLIYFSYDVKMKEKGDIPEGYSVSREKKERFSLILESASTNQTSMYLCASSFAQAYEQYFGPGTRLTVT.

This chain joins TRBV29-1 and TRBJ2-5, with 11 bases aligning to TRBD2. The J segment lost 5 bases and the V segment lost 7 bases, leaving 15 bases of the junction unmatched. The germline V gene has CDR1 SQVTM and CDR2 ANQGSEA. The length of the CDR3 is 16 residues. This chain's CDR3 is CSAEGVAGGSWETQYF. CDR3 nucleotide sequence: TGCAGCGCCGAGGGGGTAGCGGGAGGGTCGTGGGAGACCCAGTACTTC.

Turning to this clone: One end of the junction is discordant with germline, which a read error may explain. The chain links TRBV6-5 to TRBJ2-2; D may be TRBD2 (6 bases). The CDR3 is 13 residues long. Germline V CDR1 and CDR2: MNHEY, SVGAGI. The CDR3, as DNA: TGTGCCACCAGTACGGGGGAATCCGGGGAGCTGTTTTTT. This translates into CATSTGESGELFF.

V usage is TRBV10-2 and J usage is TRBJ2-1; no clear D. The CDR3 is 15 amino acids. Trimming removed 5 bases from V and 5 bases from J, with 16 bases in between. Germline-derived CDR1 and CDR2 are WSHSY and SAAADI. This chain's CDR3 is CASSFLGPYDNEQFF. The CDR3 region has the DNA TGCGCCAGCAGTTTTCTAGGTCCCTATGACAATGAGCAGTTCTTC.

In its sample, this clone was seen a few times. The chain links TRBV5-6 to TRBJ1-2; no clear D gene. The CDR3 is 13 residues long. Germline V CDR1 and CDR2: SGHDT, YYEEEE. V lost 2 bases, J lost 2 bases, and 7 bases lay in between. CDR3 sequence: CASSFYGNYGYTF. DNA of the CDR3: TGTGCCAGCAGCTTCTACGGGAACTATGGCTACACCTTC.

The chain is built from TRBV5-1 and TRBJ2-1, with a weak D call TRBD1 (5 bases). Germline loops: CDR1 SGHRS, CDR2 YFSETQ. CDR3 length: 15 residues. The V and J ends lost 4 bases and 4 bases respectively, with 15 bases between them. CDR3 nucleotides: TGCGCCAGCAGCCCGACAGACAGAGTGTACAATGAGCAGTTCTTC. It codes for CASSPTDRVYNEQFF.

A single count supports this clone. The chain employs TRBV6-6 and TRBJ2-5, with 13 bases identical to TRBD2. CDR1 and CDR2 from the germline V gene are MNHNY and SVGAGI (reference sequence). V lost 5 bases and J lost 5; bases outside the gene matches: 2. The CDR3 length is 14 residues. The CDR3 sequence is CASSRLAGGETQYF. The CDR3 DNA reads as TGTGCCAGCAGTCGACTAGCGGGAGGTGAGACCCAGTACTTC.

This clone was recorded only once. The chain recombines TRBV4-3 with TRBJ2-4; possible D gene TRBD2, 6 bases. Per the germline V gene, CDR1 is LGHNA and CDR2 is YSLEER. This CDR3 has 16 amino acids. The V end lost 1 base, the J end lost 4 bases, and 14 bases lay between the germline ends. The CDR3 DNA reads TGCGCCAGCAGCCAAGGGGGCGGGGTTTCAAAAAACATTCAGTACTTC. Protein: CASSQGGGVSKNIQYF.

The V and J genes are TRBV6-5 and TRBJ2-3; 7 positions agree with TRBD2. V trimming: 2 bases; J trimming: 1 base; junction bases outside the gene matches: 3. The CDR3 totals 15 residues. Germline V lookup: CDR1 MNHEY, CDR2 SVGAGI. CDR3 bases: TGTGCCAGCAGTTACCGGGGGAGGGGCACAGATACGCAGTATTTT. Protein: CASSYRGRGTDTQYF.

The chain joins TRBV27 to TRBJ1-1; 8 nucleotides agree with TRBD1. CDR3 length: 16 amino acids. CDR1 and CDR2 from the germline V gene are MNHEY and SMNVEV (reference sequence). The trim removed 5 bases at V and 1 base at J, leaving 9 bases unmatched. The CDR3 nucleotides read TGTGCCAGCAGTCCACGGACAGGGCCGTCGAACACTGAAGCTTTCTTT. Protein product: CASSPRTGPSNTEAFF.